This TCR beta chain came from a study of blood T cell repertoires in COVID-19. Study background: The analysed material was cDNA or gDNA that came from T cells, B-cell-depleted T cells, or PBMCs.

This clone was recorded once. The CDR3 is 14 amino acids. V lost 1 base to trimming and J lost 7 bases, with 14 bases between them. CDR1 and CDR2 (germline): LGHDT, YNNKEL (reference sequence). Original methodology: Scientists estimated how many nucleated cells there were by amplifying reference gene primers. Sequenced by immunoSEQ multiplex PCR; TCRdb stores in-frame clones only, minus some. Clone size and V and J calls were adopted from that table, with D and trimming inferred from the DNA. Here the sample spans some 70,000 clones, around 90% being singletons. Sequencing input: peripheral blood. This rearrangement joins TRBV3-1 (or the pseudogene TRBV3-2) to TRBJ2-7; TRBD1 is a possible D gene (8 bases). The source of this sequence is a human donor in a cohort sampled during active COVID-19. The DNA for the CDR3 is TGTGCCAGCAGCCAAGCCAGGGGGCGGGAGGAGCAGTACTTC. It is translated as CASSQARGREEQYF.